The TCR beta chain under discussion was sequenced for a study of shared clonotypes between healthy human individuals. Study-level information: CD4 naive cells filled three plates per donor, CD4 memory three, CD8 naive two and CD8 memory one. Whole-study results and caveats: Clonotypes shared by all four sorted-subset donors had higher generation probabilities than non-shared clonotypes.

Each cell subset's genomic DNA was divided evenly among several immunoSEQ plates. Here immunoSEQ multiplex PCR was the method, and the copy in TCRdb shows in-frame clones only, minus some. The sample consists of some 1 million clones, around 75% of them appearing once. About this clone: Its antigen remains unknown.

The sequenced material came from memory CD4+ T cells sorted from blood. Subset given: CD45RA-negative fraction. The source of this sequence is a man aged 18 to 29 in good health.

CDR3 bases: TGTGCCAGCAGTCAGTATAGCAATCAGCCCCAGCATTTT. The encoded protein is CASSQYSNQPQHF. This rearrangement joins TRBV6-5 to TRBJ1-5; no clear D gene. CDR3 length: 13 amino acids. The V gene's germline CDR1 is MNHEY and CDR2 SVGAGI. Trimming pared 5 bases from V and 0 bases from J, leaving 5 bases between.